A single TCR beta chain is shown here with its context. Its cognate antigen is unknown. The data were produced by immunoSEQ multiplex PCR, yet TCRdb's version contains in-frame clones alone and is incomplete. The sample carries tens of thousands of clones, approximately 92% recorded once. This specimen comes from a study of T cell responses to AZD1222 COVID-19 vaccine. Pooling of second doses given at about 4 or about 12 weeks was done. General study points: Baseline seropositivity characterized only six AZD1222 recipients. The span of vaccine-associated CD4 TCRs extended across spike, with dominance at 160-218 and 743-854.

Trimming took 6 bases from V and 1 from J, leaving 6 bases between them. The CDR3 spans 12 residues. Germline loops: CDR1 WSHSY, CDR2 SAAADI. The material sequenced was peripheral blood, taken 28 days after the second AZD1222 dose. The chain uses TRBV10-2 and TRBJ1-1; weak D call: TRBD1 (6 bases). The clonotype comes from an adult who received the AZD1222 COVID-19 vaccine. The CDR3 is CASRQGNTEAFF. The CDR3 coding sequence is TGCGCCAGCAGACAGGGGAACACTGAAGCTTTCTTT.